The 26 T cell receptor beta chains presented below share a single source sample, sequenced in a study of blood T cell repertoires in COVID-19. Clones were sequenced by immunoSEQ multiplex PCR, and TCRdb holds only the in-frame ones, with some missing. The data show tens of thousands of clones, with approximately 79% seen just once and 16% held by the top ten. Sequenced input: peripheral blood. Receptors originate from a man between 65 and 79 years old with active or convalescent COVID-19.

The V call is TRBV7-6, the J call TRBJ2-5; 11 bases match TRBD2. In germline, CDR1 is SGHVS, CDR2 FNYEAQ. CDR3 length: 18 residues. J lost 5 bases, V lost 4 bases, and 15 bases had no gene match. The DNA for the CDR3 is TGTGCCAGCAGCTCCTCACTAGCGGGGGCCGGGAACTGGGAGACCCAGTACTTC. Protein product: CASSSSLAGAGNWETQYF.

The chain links TRBV7-9 to TRBJ1-5; D is ambiguous. The germline CDR1 and CDR2 sequences are SEHNR and FQNEAQ (reference sequence). V shed 2 bases and J shed 3 bases, with 11 bases lying between them. The CDR3 extends over 15 amino acids. CDR3 region: CASSLSNGDNQPQHF. The CDR3 nucleotides are TGTGCCAGCAGCTTAAGTAACGGAGACAATCAGCCCCAGCATTTT.

The V gene is TRBV5-6, the J gene TRBJ2-6; D uncertain. The CDR3 runs to 18 residues. The germline gives CDR1 SGHDT, CDR2 YYEEEE. V lost 1 base, J lost 0 bases, and 14 bases lay in between. The chain's CDR3 is CASSLPISAASGANVLTF. The DNA of the CDR3 is TGTGCCAGCAGCTTGCCCATTTCGGCGGCCTCTGGGGCCAACGTCCTGACTTTC.

The chain has TRBV30 and TRBJ2-7, with D tentatively TRBD1 (5 bases). The germline V gene has CDR1 GTSNPN and CDR2 SVGIG (reference sequence). There are 12 residues in the CDR3. V lost 7 bases, J lost 0 bases, and 10 bases lay in between. CDR3 DNA sequence: TGTGCCTCCTTAAGGGGCTCCTACGAGCAGTACTTC. Its translation is CASLRGSYEQYF.

This clone was observed a handful of times. This rearrangement joins TRBV28 to TRBJ2-6; possibly TRBD1 for D (6 bases). The CDR3 extends over 13 amino acids. Between the trimmed V and J ends, which lost 10 bases and 8 bases, there was a span of 15 bases. Germline assignment: CDR1 MDHEN and CDR2 SYDVKM. Written as DNA, the CDR3 is TGTGCCACCATAAACAGGGAAACCAACGTCCTGACTTTC. Amino acids: CATINRETNVLTF.

This clone occurred once. The rearrangement uses TRBV5-1 and TRBJ1-1, with unresolved D. V was pared by 6 bases and J by 6 bases, with 24 bases between. The germline V gene encodes CDR1 SGHRS and CDR2 YFSETQ. This CDR3 comprises 16 residues. This chain's CDR3 is CASIPTGEKNRAEAFF. CDR3 bases: TGCGCCAGCATTCCGACCGGGGAAAAAAACCGGGCTGAAGCTTTCTTT.

The rearrangement links TRBV19 to TRBJ1-5; the D gene is possibly TRBD1 (5 bases). Germline CDR1 reads LNHDA; CDR2 reads SQIVND (reference sequence). V gave up 3 bases and J gave up 7 bases, with 16 bases separating them. This CDR3 region has 15 residues. Here the CDR3 reads CASSITGGRRQPQHF. Written as DNA, the CDR3 is TGTGCCAGTAGTATCACCGGGGGTAGGCGCCAGCCCCAGCATTTT. Drawing the rest from reference TRBV19 and TRBJ1-5, the complete variable domain is DGGITQSPKYLFRKEGQNVTLSCEQNLNHDAMYWYRQDPGQGLRLIYYSQIVNDFQKGDIAEGYSVSREKKESFPLTVTSAQKNPTAFYLCASSITGGRRQPQHFGDGTRLSIL.

J is TRBJ2-5 and V is TRBV7-9; no clear D. The V end was cut by 3 bases, the J end by 5 bases, with 10 bases between. CDR3 length equals 13 residues. CDR1 is SEHNR and CDR2 is FQNEAQ in the germline V gene (reference sequence). Here the CDR3 DNA reads TGTGCCAGCAGCTTCATGGTTAGCGAGACCCAGTACTTC. The encoded protein is CASSFMVSETQYF.

The chain couples TRBV5-1 to TRBJ2-4, with a tentative D call TRBD1 (5 bases). The CDR3 spans 15 residues. CDR1 and CDR2 (germline): SGHRS, YFSETQ. Trimming stripped 0 bases from V and 3 bases from J, with 10 bases between. The CDR3 DNA reads TGCGCCAGCAGCTTGGAGGGGTTTGACAAAAACATTCAGTACTTC. This gives the protein CASSLEGFDKNIQYF.

The V gene is TRBV5-1, the J gene TRBJ2-1; D call uncertain. Trimming cost V 0 bases and J 5 bases, with 9 bases left between them. This CDR3 has 14 residues. CDR1 is SGHRS, CDR2 YFSETQ, per germline. CDR3 coding DNA: TGCGCCAGCAGCTTGGCCCTAGGCCACAATGAGCAGTTCTTC. The encoded protein is CASSLALGHNEQFF.

This sequence joins TRBV30 and TRBJ2-3; 8 positions match TRBD1. CDR3 size: 14 residues. After removal of 4 bases from V and 0 bases from J, the junction contained 3 bases not matched to a gene. Germline values: CDR1 GTSNPN, CDR2 SVGIG (reference sequence). The DNA for the CDR3 is TGTGCCTGGACCCGGACAGGGAGCACAGATACGCAGTATTTT. This translates into CAWTRTGSTDTQYF.

This CDR3 is CASSSGQAKDTQYF. For the CDR3, the DNA is TGTGCCAGCAGCTCCGGACAGGCGAAGGATACGCAGTATTTT. This chain connects TRBV5-5 to TRBJ2-3; 7 bases agree with TRBD1. From germline, CDR1 is SGHKS and CDR2 YYEKEE (reference sequence). With V trimmed by 3 bases and J by 6 bases, 7 bases remained unmatched. The CDR3 loop spans 14 amino acids.

V gene TRBV7-3 combines with J gene TRBJ1-6; a weak D match, TRBD1 (5 bases). CDR3 length: 14 amino acids. V gave up 2 bases and J gave up 6 bases, with 8 bases separating them. In germline, CDR1 is SGHTA, CDR2 FQGTGA. CDR3 in DNA: TGTGCCAGCAGCTTACAGGGCCTTAATTCACCCCTCCACTTT. Encoded protein: CASSLQGLNSPLHF.

The chain joins TRBV5-1 to TRBJ2-7, with D possibly TRBD1 on 6 matching bases. The CDR3 covers 15 residues. Deletions cut 4 bases from V and 0 bases from J, with 14 bases between. Germline V gene lookup returns CDR1 SGHRS and CDR2 YFSETQ. The CDR3 spells CASSTGQGGSYEQYF. CDR3 in DNA: TGCGCCAGCAGCACTGGACAAGGGGGCTCCTACGAGCAGTACTTC.

In this sample, this clone turned up a few times. The chain joins TRBV28 to TRBJ1-6, with TRBD1 identical over 9 bases. The V segment lost 4 bases and the J segment 14 bases; nucleotides outside the gene matches: 9. Germline V gene sequence: CDR1 MDHEN, CDR2 SYDVKM. The CDR3 spans 14 residues. CDR3 coding DNA: TGTGCCAGCAGTTCCCTCGGACAGGGGCTATCCCTCCACTTT. It translates to CASSSLGQGLSLHF.

This chain uses TRBV3-1 (or the pseudogene TRBV3-2) with TRBJ2-5; TRBD1 agrees at 7 bases. This CDR3 has 15 amino acids. The germline gives CDR1 LGHDT, CDR2 YNNKEL (reference sequence). The J segment lost 5 bases and the V segment lost 8 bases, leaving 14 bases of the junction unmatched. CDR3 sequence: CASHFPAGGYETQYF. The CDR3 DNA follows: TGTGCCAGCCACTTTCCGGCAGGGGGTTACGAGACCCAGTACTTC.

The V and J genes are TRBV20-1 and TRBJ2-6, with D possibly being TRBD2 (5 bases). This CDR3 has 17 amino acids. Trimming removed 3 bases from V and 4 bases from J, with 19 bases in between. Per the germline V gene, CDR1 is DFQATT and CDR2 is SNEGSKA (reference sequence). The CDR3 sequence: CSASGMLGGRGANVLTF. CDR3 nucleotide sequence: TGCAGTGCTAGTGGCATGCTTGGAGGTAGAGGGGCCAACGTCCTGACTTTC.

This clone occurred once. The sample holds other DNA sequences that translate to the same CDR3. The CDR3 protein is CASSTTGSSGNTIYF. For the CDR3, the DNA is TGTGCCAGTAGTACCACAGGGAGCTCTGGAAACACCATATATTTT. The chain has TRBV19 and TRBJ1-3, with D perhaps TRBD1 (6 bases). This CDR3 comprises 15 residues. Germline V gene lookup returns CDR1 LNHDA and CDR2 SQIVND (reference sequence). V was pared by 4 bases and J by 0 bases, with 10 bases between.

The chain employs TRBV13 and TRBJ1-4; 8 positions match TRBD1. The V gene end was trimmed by 4 bases and the J gene end by 8 bases; junction bases not matched to a gene: 12. CDR1 is PRHDT, CDR2 FYEKMQ, per germline (reference sequence). The CDR3 loop spans 16 amino acids. CDR3 nucleotides: TGTGCCAGCAGCTACTTCACTACAGGGGGGCTCGAAAAACTGTTTTTT. Residues: CASSYFTTGGLEKLFF.

A few counts support this clone. The genes are TRBV28 and TRBJ1-2; D is unclear. Germline CDR1 and CDR2: MDHEN and SYDVKM. The CDR3 runs 17 residues. The V and J ends lost 5 bases and 1 base respectively, with 20 bases between them. The CDR3: CASSPIYPPGSNYGYTF. The CDR3 bases are TGTGCCAGCAGTCCTATTTACCCCCCCGGGAGTAACTATGGCTACACCTTC.

The CDR3 DNA reads as TGTGCCAGCAGCTATTATGTGGCGGGGACAGATACGCAGTATTTT. It specifies CASSYYVAGTDTQYF. The chain recombines TRBV7-9 with TRBJ2-3; maybe TRBD2 (6 bases). Germline V gene sequence: CDR1 SEHNR, CDR2 FQNEAQ (reference sequence). V was shortened by 4 bases and J by 3 bases, with 14 bases between the two germline ends. This CDR3 is built from 15 residues.

The chain has TRBV11-3 and TRBJ2-6; TRBD1 matches 10 bases. The CDR3 sequence is 20 residues long. J gave up 3 bases and V 3 bases, and 14 bases lay outside the gene matches. Germline-derived CDR1 and CDR2 are SGHNT and YENEEA. The CDR3 nucleotides are TGTGCCAGCAGCTTGGGGGACAGGGGATTTATCATCTTTGGGGCCAACGTCCTGACTTTC. Its protein is CASSLGDRGFIIFGANVLTF.

V gene TRBV19 combines with J gene TRBJ2-1; 9 bases agree with TRBD2. The CDR3 is 16 amino acids. Trimming removed 4 bases from V and 6 bases from J; junction bases left unmatched: 10. Germline values: CDR1 LNHDA, CDR2 SQIVND (reference sequence). CDR3 DNA sequence: TGTGCCAGTAGTACCTGGACTAGCGAGGTGGGCAATGAGCAGTTCTTC. It is translated as CASSTWTSEVGNEQFF.

The chain combines TRBV28 with TRBJ1-5; a possible D gene is TRBD1 (6 bases). Trimming shortened V by 4 bases and J by 0 bases, and 13 bases separated the two germline ends. Germline CDR1 reads MDHEN; CDR2 reads SYDVKM. This CDR3 comprises 16 residues. For the CDR3, the DNA is TGTGCCAGCAGTTATGCAGGGGTAAATAGCAATCAGCCCCAGCATTTT. This codes for CASSYAGVNSNQPQHF. Looking up the rest from reference TRBV28 and TRBJ1-5 gives the full variable domain: DVKVTQSSRYLVKRTGEKVFLECVQDMDHENMFWYRQDPGLGLRLIYFSYDVKMKEKGDIPEGYSVSREKKERFSLILESASTNQTSMYLCASSYAGVNSNQPQHFGDGTRLSIL.

V is TRBV7-2 and J is TRBJ2-2; 7 bases are shared with TRBD2. This CDR3 contains 14 residues. With 2 bases clipped from V and 9 bases from J, the junction kept 6 bases outside the gene matches. CDR1 is SGHTA and CDR2 is FQGNSA in the germline V gene. The CDR3 loop is CASSLSGVSRELFF. CDR3 nucleotide sequence: TGTGCCAGCAGCTTAAGCGGGGTCAGCCGGGAGCTGTTTTTT.

The chain carries TRBV9 and TRBJ1-4, with D hard to call. The CDR3 loop spans 14 amino acids. The germline V gene has CDR1 SGDLS and CDR2 YYNGEE. V was shortened by 0 bases and J by 6 bases, with 9 bases between the two germline ends. CDR3 sequence: CASSVVGAHEKLFF. The DNA for the CDR3 is TGTGCCAGCAGCGTAGTTGGAGCGCATGAAAAACTGTTTTTT. Drawing the rest from reference TRBV9 and TRBJ1-4, the complete variable domain is DSGVTQTPKHLITATGQRVTLRCSPRSGDLSVYWYQQSLDQGLQFLIQYYNGEERAKGNILERFSAQQFPDLHSELNLSSLELGDSALYFCASSVVGAHEKLFFGSGTQLSVL.